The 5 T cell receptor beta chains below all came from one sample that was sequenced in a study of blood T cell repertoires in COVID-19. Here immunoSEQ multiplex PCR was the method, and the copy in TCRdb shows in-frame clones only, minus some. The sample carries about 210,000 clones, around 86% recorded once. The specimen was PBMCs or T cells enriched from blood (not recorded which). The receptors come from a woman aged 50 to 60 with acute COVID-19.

CDR3: CASSGNGQNTGELFF. The CDR3 coding sequence is TGTGCCAGCTCAGGCAATGGACAGAACACCGGGGAGCTGTTTTTT. The chain recombines TRBV18 with TRBJ2-2; possibly TRBD1 for D (5 bases). Germline V gene data show CDR1 as KGHSH and CDR2 as LQKENI. There are 15 residues in the CDR3. The V and J ends lost 5 bases and 1 base respectively, with 11 bases between them. The full variable domain, its missing parts supplied by reference TRBV18 and TRBJ2-2, is NAGVMQNPRHLVRRRGQEARLRCSPMKGHSHVYWYRQLPEEGLKFMVYLQKENIIDESGMPKERFSAEFPKEGPSILRIQQVVRGDSAAYFCASSGNGQNTGELFFGEGSRLTVL.

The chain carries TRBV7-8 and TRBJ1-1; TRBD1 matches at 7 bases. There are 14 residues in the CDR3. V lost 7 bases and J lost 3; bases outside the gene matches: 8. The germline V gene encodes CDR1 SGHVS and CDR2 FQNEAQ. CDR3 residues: CASNTGAEDTEAFF. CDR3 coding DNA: TGTGCCAGCAACACAGGGGCGGAGGACACTGAAGCTTTCTTT.

CDR3 DNA: TGTGCCAGCAGCCAAGGGTGGGGGCAGCTGAACACTGAAGCTTTCTTT. Protein product: CASSQGWGQLNTEAFF. The V call is TRBV14, the J call TRBJ1-1, with a possible D match to TRBD1 (6 bases). The germline V gene encodes CDR1 SGHDN and CDR2 FVKESK. This CDR3 comprises 16 residues. V lost 1 base and J 0 bases, leaving 12 bases between the germline ends.

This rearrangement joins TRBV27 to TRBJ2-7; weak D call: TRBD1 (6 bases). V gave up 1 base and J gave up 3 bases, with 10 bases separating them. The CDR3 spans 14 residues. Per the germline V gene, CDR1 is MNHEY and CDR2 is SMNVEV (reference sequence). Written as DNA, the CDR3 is TGTGCCAGCAGTTTATTTCAGGGGTTCTACGAGCAGTACTTC. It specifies CASSLFQGFYEQYF.

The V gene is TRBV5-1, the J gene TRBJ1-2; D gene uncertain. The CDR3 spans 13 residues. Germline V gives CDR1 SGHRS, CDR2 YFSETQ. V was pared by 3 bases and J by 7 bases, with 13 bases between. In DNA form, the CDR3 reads TGCGCCAGCAGCTCAGCACAGTCCGGTGGCTACACCTTC. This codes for CASSSAQSGGYTF.